This TCR beta chain was obtained from a study of identifying expanded T cells in peripheral blood. Germline V gene lookup returns CDR1 SGHNT and CDR2 YYREEE (reference sequence). There are 18 residues in the CDR3. Trimming removed 1 base from V and 1 base from J, with 18 bases in between. Here immunoSEQ multiplex PCR was the method, and the copy in TCRdb shows in-frame clones only, minus some. The profile shows about 58,000 clones, approximately 82% of them singletons. The TCR was taken from a person aged 18 to 70 in good health. This chain uses TRBV5-4 with TRBJ1-3; D call uncertain. The sequenced sample consisted of blood. For the CDR3, the DNA is TGTGCCAGCAGCTTGAGGTTGACGGCCCGATCTTCTGGAAACACCATATATTTT. It is translated as CASSLRLTARSSGNTIYF.